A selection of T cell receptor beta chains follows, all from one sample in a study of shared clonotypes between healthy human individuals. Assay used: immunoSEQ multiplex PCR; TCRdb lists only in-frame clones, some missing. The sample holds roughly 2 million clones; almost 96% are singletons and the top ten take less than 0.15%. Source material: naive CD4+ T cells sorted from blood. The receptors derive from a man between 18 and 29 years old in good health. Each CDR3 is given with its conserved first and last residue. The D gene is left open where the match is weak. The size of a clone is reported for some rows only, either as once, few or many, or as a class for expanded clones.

CDR3 DNA: TGCAGCGTAACAGGGGTCTCTGGGGCCAACGTCCTGACTTTC
CDR3 protein: CSVTGVSGANVLTF
clone size: few
J gene: TRBJ2-6
V gene: TRBV29-1
D gene: TRBD1

CDR3 DNA: TGTGCCAGCAGCCCCGCCGGGAGGGCAGATACGCAGTATTTT
CDR3 protein: CASSPAGRADTQYF
clone size: .
J gene: TRBJ2-3
V gene: TRBV6-6
D gene: TRBD2

CDR3 DNA: TGTGCCAGCAGCGCGACAGGGCCGGAGGATTTT
CDR3 protein: CASSATGPEDF
clone size: .
J gene: TRBJ1-3
V gene: TRBV21-1
D gene: .

CDR3 DNA: TGTGCCAGCAGCCGACAGGGGGCTTTGGACACTGAAGCTTTCTTT
CDR3 protein: CASSRQGALDTEAFF
clone size: .
J gene: TRBJ1-1
V gene: TRBV6-5
D gene: TRBD1

CDR3 DNA: TGTGCCAGCAGTTACGACAGAGCTAACTATGGCTACACCTTC
CDR3 protein: CASSYDRANYGYTF
clone size: .
J gene: TRBJ1-2
V gene: TRBV6-6
D gene: .

CDR3 DNA: TGTGCCAGCAGCTCGGGACTAGCGGGGAACCAGTACTTC
CDR3 protein: CASSSGLAGNQYF
clone size: .
J gene: TRBJ2-5
V gene: TRBV7-8
D gene: TRBD2

CDR3 DNA: TGTGCCAGCAGCAGCCGGGACAGGTATTTTGGCTACACCTTC
CDR3 protein: CASSSRDRYFGYTF
clone size: .
J gene: TRBJ1-2
V gene: TRBV7-9
D gene: TRBD1

CDR3 DNA: TGTGCCTGGAGTAACCTAGCGGGGAGCACAGATACGCAGTATTTT
CDR3 protein: CAWSNLAGSTDTQYF
clone size: .
J gene: TRBJ2-3
V gene: TRBV30
D gene: TRBD2

CDR3 DNA: TGTGCCATCAGTGAGTCTCTAACCTTAAGAGGCACTGAAGCTTTCTTT
CDR3 protein: CAISESLTLRGTEAFF
clone size: .
J gene: TRBJ1-1
V gene: TRBV10-3
D gene: .

CDR3 DNA: TGTGCCAGTAAAGAAACCGGGACTAGCGGGAGGGACATTCAGTACTTC
CDR3 protein: CASKETGTSGRDIQYF
clone size: .
J gene: TRBJ2-4
V gene: TRBV19
D gene: TRBD2

CDR3 DNA: TGTGCCAGCAGCTTGGACGGCACTTCGGGTTACAATGAGCAGTTCTTC
CDR3 protein: CASSLDGTSGYNEQFF
clone size: .
J gene: TRBJ2-1
V gene: TRBV5-4
D gene: .

CDR3 DNA: TGTGCCAGCAGTTTTCAGGGATTCAATGAAAAACTGTTTTTT
CDR3 protein: CASSFQGFNEKLFF
clone size: once
J gene: TRBJ1-4
V gene: TRBV6-5
D gene: .

CDR3 DNA: TGTGCCAGCAGCTTCTCGGCGCCGGGACTAGCGGGTAATGAGCAGTTCTTC
CDR3 protein: CASSFSAPGLAGNEQFF
clone size: .
J gene: TRBJ2-1
V gene: TRBV7-2
D gene: TRBD2

CDR3 DNA: TGCGCCAGCAGTGAGGGGACTAGCGGGACCTACGAGCAGTACTTC
CDR3 protein: CASSEGTSGTYEQYF
clone size: .
J gene: TRBJ2-7
V gene: TRBV10-1
D gene: TRBD2

CDR3 DNA: TGTGCCAGCACTGAGGCGCTTGAAGCTTTCTTT
CDR3 protein: CASTEALEAFF
clone size: .
J gene: TRBJ1-1
V gene: TRBV7-2
D gene: .

CDR3 DNA: TGTGCCAGCAGCTTAGCTGGCCGGGGGGCGCGGTACAATGAGCAGTTCTTC
CDR3 protein: CASSLAGRGARYNEQFF
clone size: .
J gene: TRBJ2-1
V gene: TRBV7-2
D gene: .

CDR3 DNA: TGTGCCAGCAGCTTAGGGAAGGGTCCCCCCTACGAGCAGTACTTC
CDR3 protein: CASSLGKGPPYEQYF
clone size: .
J gene: TRBJ2-7
V gene: TRBV7-6
D gene: .

CDR3 DNA: TGCGCCAGCAGCTTGACGGCTTCCTATGGCTACACCTTC
CDR3 protein: CASSLTASYGYTF
clone size: .
J gene: TRBJ1-2
V gene: TRBV5-1
D gene: .

CDR3 DNA: TGTGCCAGCAGTTTAAGGCGGGAGAACTACGAGCAGTACTTC
CDR3 protein: CASSLRRENYEQYF
clone size: .
J gene: TRBJ2-7
V gene: TRBV28
D gene: TRBD2

CDR3 DNA: TGTGCCAGCGGCAGGACAGGGGTTGGAGATACGCAGTATTTT
CDR3 protein: CASGRTGVGDTQYF
clone size: once
J gene: TRBJ2-3
V gene: TRBV7-3
D gene: TRBD1

CDR3 DNA: TGTGCCAGCAGCCCAGGCCGGGACAGCACAGATACGCAGTATTTT
CDR3 protein: CASSPGRDSTDTQYF
clone size: .
J gene: TRBJ2-3
V gene: TRBV7-9
D gene: .

CDR3 DNA: TGTGCCAGCAGTCCCGGAACGAACACTGAAGCTTTCTTT
CDR3 protein: CASSPGTNTEAFF
clone size: .
J gene: TRBJ1-1
V gene: TRBV6-1
D gene: .

CDR3 DNA: TGTGCCAGCTCACCGGGACACGAATCCTACGAGCAGTACTTC
CDR3 protein: CASSPGHESYEQYF
clone size: .
J gene: TRBJ2-7
V gene: TRBV18
D gene: .